Listed here is a single TCR beta chain. Its specificity is unknown. The primer mix had 60 Vbeta and 13 Jbeta primers. This table comes from immunoSEQ multiplex PCR, and its TCRdb copy is limited to in-frame clones, with some not included. Of fewer than 85,000 clones detected, approximately 74% appear once; the ten largest clones hold more than 8%. This entry comes from a study of cytomegalovirus exposure and HLA in healthy donors. The overall study: In a previous analysis, some 120 million unique TCR beta sequences were found from roughly 200 million T cells.

Study-wide results and caveats: Across HLA loci, a later analysis found differing TCR association rates, with DRB1 most and HLA-C fewest. Reports credit the classifier with highly specific, highly sensitive diagnosis of cytomegalovirus status. The records held CMV serostatus as the only immune exposure information.

The source of this sequence is a middle-aged man in good health and CMV-seropositive. Sequenced sample: PBMCs.

The CDR3 DNA follows: TGTGCCAGCAGCCCAGCGGGGGTTTGGGAGACCCAGTACTTC. It is translated as CASSPAGVWETQYF. The chain uses TRBV11-2 and TRBJ2-5, with 8 bases identical to TRBD2. Germline V CDR1 and CDR2: SGHAT, FQNNGV. CDR3 length: 14 residues. Trimming at V came to 5 bases and at J to 5 bases, leaving 7 bases not matched to a gene.